This T cell receptor beta chain was sequenced during a study of T-cell reconstitution after alpha-beta-depleted transplantation in children. Study-wide points: Hyperexpanded clones declined; after one year, newly produced T cells mostly supplied diversity. The origin of alpha-beta T cells about two months after transplant was reportedly several hundred expanded graft clones. Some patients' high day-60 TCRbeta diversity was attributed to recipient cells surviving conditioning.

This clonotype appeared a single time. Its antigen is as yet unknown. Germline loops: CDR1 MNHNS, CDR2 SASEGT. V lost 3 bases and J 6 bases, leaving 5 bases between the germline ends. The CDR3 has 11 residues. Library preparation (for TCRbeta) was performed with unique molecular identifiers. Each CDR3 protein gets one entry after TCRdb re-called the PCR reads with MiXCR. Of 530,000 or so distinct CDR3 sequences listed, over 20% are singletons. Specimen: PBMCs, collected before TCRalphabeta/CD19-depleted stem cell transplant. The V call is TRBV6-1, the J call TRBJ1-2; D not certain. The sequence was collected from a boy under two years old with Wiskott-Aldrich syndrome, due to receive a stem cell transplant. The CDR3 DNA is TGTGCCAGCAGTGAGTGGGATGGCTACACCTTC. Amino acid sequence: CASSEWDGYTF.